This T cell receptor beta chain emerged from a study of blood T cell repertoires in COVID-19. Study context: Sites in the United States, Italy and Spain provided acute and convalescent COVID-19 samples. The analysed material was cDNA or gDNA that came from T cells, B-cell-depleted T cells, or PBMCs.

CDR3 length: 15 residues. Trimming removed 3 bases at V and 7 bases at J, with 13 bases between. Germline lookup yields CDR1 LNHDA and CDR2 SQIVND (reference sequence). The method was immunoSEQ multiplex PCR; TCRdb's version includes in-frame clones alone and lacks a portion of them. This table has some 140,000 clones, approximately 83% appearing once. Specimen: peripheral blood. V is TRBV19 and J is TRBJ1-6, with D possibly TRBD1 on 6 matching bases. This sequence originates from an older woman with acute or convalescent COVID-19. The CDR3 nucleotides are TGTGCCAGTAGTATTTCAAAGGGGGGGAATTCACCCCTCCACTTT. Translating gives CASSISKGGNSPLHF.